This entry is about one T cell receptor (beta chain). Its specificity is unknown. This sample is drawn from a study of tissue T cells after allogeneic stem cell transplantation. Study-level findings and limits: Few T cell clones were shared across patients, but motif clusters showed tissue-specific shared signatures. The patient cohort was small and clinically heterogeneous, with limited sampling depth.

V was pared by 3 bases and J by 4 bases, with 12 bases of the junction left unmatched. The CDR3 consists of 17 residues. CDR1 MGHRA and CDR2 YSYEKL come from the germline V gene. Sequenced by immunoSEQ multiplex PCR; TCRdb stores in-frame clones only, minus some. There are 42,000 or so clones in the sample; roughly 92% occur only once, and 3.8% lies in the top ten. The starting material was blood, obtained before transplantation. The clonotype was recovered from a woman aged 40-69 years who later had graft-versus-host disease after an allogeneic stem cell transplant. This chain joins TRBV4-1 and TRBJ1-2, with 9 positions matching TRBD1. CDR3: CASSQAPLTGGAYGYTF. The CDR3 DNA reads as TGCGCCAGCAGCCAGGCACCTCTCACAGGGGGCGCCTATGGCTACACCTTC.